A single sample gave rise to the 26 T cell receptor beta chains below, sequenced in a study of blood T cell repertoires in COVID-19. TCRdb's table, derived via immunoSEQ multiplex PCR, lists solely in-frame clones and lacks some. The sample lists around 100,000 clones; about 80% were seen once. Input material: peripheral blood. These receptors all come from an older man with active or convalescent COVID-19.

The rearrangement joins TRBV7-8 to TRBJ1-3; TRBD1 matches at 7 bases. The length of the CDR3 is 15 residues. Germline V CDR1 and CDR2: SGHVS, FQNEAQ. Trimming at V came to 5 bases and at J to 0 bases, leaving 4 bases not matched to a gene. The CDR3 sequence: CASSVGTASGNTIYF. CDR3 nucleotides: TGTGCCAGCAGCGTAGGGACAGCCTCTGGAAACACCATATATTTT.

The chain recombines TRBV28 with TRBJ1-2, with D possibly TRBD1 on 5 matching bases. V was clipped by 10 bases and J by 8 bases, with 23 bases between them. The germline V gene has CDR1 MDHEN and CDR2 SYDVKM. CDR3 length equals 14 residues. This CDR3 is CATLKGRGVRGYTF. Written as DNA, the CDR3 is TGTGCCACCTTAAAAGGTCGGGGGGTGAGAGGCTACACCTTC.

This clone was recorded a few times. The V and J genes are TRBV4-1 and TRBJ1-5; D is ambiguous. This CDR3 region has 14 residues. Germline V gene sequence: CDR1 MGHRA, CDR2 YSYEKL. The germline V and J ends were trimmed by 4 bases and 2 bases, with 9 bases remaining between them. In DNA, the CDR3 is TGCGCCAGCAGCCCCGTCACGGGCAATCAGCCCCAGCATTTT. Its translation is CASSPVTGNQPQHF.

This chain links TRBV5-4 with TRBJ2-1; TRBD2 matches at 10 bases. The length of the CDR3 is 16 residues. Looked up from germline, CDR1 is SGHNT and CDR2 is YYREEE (reference sequence). The J segment lost 6 bases and the V segment lost 3 bases, leaving 9 bases of the junction unmatched. The CDR3 sequence: CASSSKLAGDFNEQFF. DNA for the CDR3: TGTGCCAGCAGCTCCAAGCTAGCGGGAGACTTCAATGAGCAGTTCTTC.

This clone came up once. The chain joins TRBV6-5 to TRBJ1-1; 7 positions agree with TRBD1. V shed 6 bases and J 5 bases; nucleotides not matched to a gene: 3. This CDR3 has 12 amino acids. Germline CDR1 is MNHEY and CDR2 is SVGAGI. CDR3 sequence: CASSLQGTEAFF. In nucleotides, the CDR3 is TGTGCCAGCAGCCTACAGGGGACTGAAGCTTTCTTT.

DNA of the CDR3: TGTGCCAGCAAAGAGGAGGACAGCATGAACACTGAAGCTTTCTTT. Protein sequence: CASKEEDSMNTEAFF. The chain combines TRBV6-4 with TRBJ1-1, with a weak D call TRBD1 (6 bases). The CDR3 covers 15 residues. Looked up from germline, CDR1 is MRHNA and CDR2 is SNTAGT. V shed 7 bases and J shed 0 bases, with 15 bases lying between them.

The rearrangement uses TRBV9 and TRBJ2-4; tentative D call: TRBD2 (5 bases). Per the germline V gene, CDR1 is SGDLS and CDR2 is YYNGEE. The V gene lost 0 bases and the J gene lost 9 bases, with 16 bases spanning the gap. This CDR3 is 15 amino acids long. The CDR3 sequence is CASSVAGGNTGIQYF. The CDR3 coding sequence is TGTGCCAGCAGCGTAGCTGGAGGAAATACGGGCATTCAGTACTTC.

This clone appeared once. The chain has TRBV27 and TRBJ1-1; 9 bases align to TRBD1. This CDR3 comprises 14 residues. Germline CDR1 reads MNHEY; CDR2 reads SMNVEV (reference sequence). The V segment lost 5 bases and the J segment 3 bases; nucleotides outside the gene matches: 4. The CDR3 sequence: CASSPTGGDTEAFF. Written as DNA, the CDR3 is TGTGCCAGCAGTCCGACAGGGGGGGACACTGAAGCTTTCTTT.

This clone occurred once. The rearrangement joins TRBV11-2 to TRBJ2-1, with a weak D call TRBD1 (6 bases). The CDR3 is 11 amino acids. Germline values: CDR1 SGHAT, CDR2 FQNNGV. Trimming shortened V by 5 bases and J by 13 bases, and 12 bases separated the two germline ends. The CDR3 DNA sequence: TGTGCCAGCAGCCCCCGACAGGCCCAGTTCTTC. It specifies CASSPRQAQFF.

J is TRBJ2-1 and V is TRBV18, with 8 bases identical to TRBD1. V gave up 1 base and J gave up 3 bases; unmatched junction bases: 5. The CDR3 contains 16 residues. Germline loops: CDR1 KGHSH, CDR2 LQKENI. CDR3 DNA: TGTGCCAGCTCACCACAGGGGACAGGAGTCTACAATGAGCAGTTCTTC. Residues: CASSPQGTGVYNEQFF.

V is TRBV19 and J is TRBJ1-2, with D possibly being TRBD1 (6 bases). The V gene's germline CDR1 is LNHDA and CDR2 SQIVND (reference sequence). The CDR3 runs 16 residues. The V end was cut by 8 bases, the J end by 4 bases, with 23 bases between. CDR3 loop: CASFSDSDISFYGYTF. The CDR3 DNA reads as TGTGCCAGTTTCTCGGACAGCGACATTTCGTTCTATGGCTACACCTTC.

The chain is built from TRBV5-6 and TRBJ1-4; possibly TRBD1 for D (5 bases). Trimming took 1 base from V and 0 from J, leaving 16 bases between them. CDR3 length: 18 amino acids. CDR1 SGHDT and CDR2 YYEEEE come from the germline V gene. DNA of the CDR3: TGTGCCAGCAGCTTGCCTCGGAGGGGAGGACCAACTAATGAAAAACTGTTTTTT. It is translated as CASSLPRRGGPTNEKLFF.

The chain links TRBV30 to TRBJ2-7; a possible D gene is TRBD2 (6 bases). The CDR3 is 13 residues long. V dropped 5 bases and J dropped 6 bases, with 17 bases sitting between them. The V gene's germline CDR1 is GTSNPN and CDR2 SVGIG (reference sequence). CDR3 residues: CAWSAGLDGEQYF. CDR3 in DNA: TGTGCCTGGTCGGCGGGGCTAGACGGCGAGCAGTACTTC.

V is TRBV29-1 and J is TRBJ2-2; D may be TRBD2 (5 bases). V lost 6 bases and J lost 3, with 14 bases in between. Germline V gene sequence: CDR1 SQVTM, CDR2 ANQGSEA. The CDR3 has 14 amino acids. The CDR3 sequence: CSVAVGLHTGELFF. The CDR3 DNA is TGCAGCGTAGCGGTAGGACTCCACACCGGGGAGCTGTTTTTT.

In its sample, this clone was seen a few times. The chain has TRBV7-2 and TRBJ2-7; 7 positions agree with TRBD2. V shed 5 bases and J 5 bases; nucleotides not matched to a gene: 12. Germline CDR1 and CDR2: SGHTA and FQGNSA. The CDR3 is 15 residues long. CDR3 coding DNA: TGTGCCAGCAGCCTTAGGGGACTATTCGAAAACGAGCAGTACTTC. This codes for CASSLRGLFENEQYF.

The chain links TRBV7-2 to TRBJ2-4, with a possible D match to TRBD1 (6 bases). The V end was cut by 4 bases, the J end by 1 base, with 14 bases between. The germline V gene has CDR1 SGHTA and CDR2 FQGNSA. The CDR3 consists of 16 residues. The CDR3 DNA is TGTGCCAGCAGCTCGGACAGTTGGGGGGCCAAAAACATTCAGTACTTC. Translation gives CASSSDSWGAKNIQYF.

The chain links TRBV23-1 to TRBJ1-2, with D perhaps matching TRBD1 (5 bases). TRBV23-1 belongs to the ORF category, with a function that is uncertain. CDR3 length equals 12 residues. V shed 4 bases and J shed 7 bases, with 10 bases lying between them. The CDR3 is CASSPGVFGYTF. The CDR3 nucleotides read TGCGCCAGCAGTCCGGGGGTTTTTGGCTACACCTTC.

The chain joins TRBV7-2 to TRBJ2-7; 8 bases fit TRBD1. Trimming cost V 4 bases and J 3 bases; bases outside gene matches: 2. CDR3 size: 13 residues. From germline, CDR1 is SGHTA and CDR2 FQGNSA. CDR3 bases: TGTGCCAGCAGCTGGACAGGGATCTACGAGCAGTACTTC. It yields the protein CASSWTGIYEQYF.

The CDR3 bases are TGCAGCGCAAGCCAGGGGGCGAGGACACCCCTCCACTTT. Translated, it gives CSASQGARTPLHF. The chain uses TRBV29-1 and TRBJ1-6, with 8 bases that match TRBD1. V gave up 7 bases and J gave up 11 bases; unmatched junction bases: 10. The CDR3 sequence is 13 residues long. CDR1 SQVTM and CDR2 ANQGSEA come from the germline V gene.

The J gene is TRBJ2-2, the V gene TRBV4-3; 7 bases align to TRBD2. V shed 1 base and J 4 bases; nucleotides not matched to a gene: 9. Germline V gene sequence: CDR1 LGHNA, CDR2 YSLEER. The CDR3 sequence is 17 residues long. CDR3: CASSQGRPSGLTGELFF. Here the CDR3 DNA reads TGCGCCAGCAGCCAAGGAAGGCCTAGCGGACTCACCGGGGAGCTGTTTTTT.

The chain combines TRBV2 with TRBJ1-6; maybe TRBD1 (5 bases). CDR3 length equals 14 residues. CDR1 is SNHLY, CDR2 FYNNEI, per germline. V lost 4 bases and J lost 10, with 14 bases in between. The CDR3 region is CASSGMQGWSPLHF. The CDR3 nucleotides read TGTGCCAGCAGTGGAATGCAGGGTTGGTCACCCCTCCACTTT. Together with reference TRBV2 and TRBJ1-6, the CDR3 gives the full variable domain: EPEVTQTPSHQVTQMGQEVILRCVPISNHLYFYWYRQILGQKVEFLVSFYNNEISEKSEIFDDQFSVERPDGSNFTLKIRSTKLEDSAMYFCASSGMQGWSPLHFGNGTRLTVT.

Comments on this clone: Other DNA sequences in this specimen translate into the identical CDR3. The rearrangement uses TRBV9 and TRBJ2-5; 11 bases line up with TRBD1. The CDR3 contains 16 residues. CDR1 and CDR2 (germline): SGDLS, YYNGEE. V trimming: 0 bases; J trimming: 5 bases; junction bases outside the gene matches: 6. Here the CDR3 DNA reads TGTGCCAGCAGCGTAGGAGGACAGGGGGCGCGGGAGACCCAGTACTTC. Translated, it gives CASSVGGQGARETQYF. The full variable domain, in which reference TRBV9 and TRBJ2-5 provide the parts outside the CDR3, is DSGVTQTPKHLITATGQRVTLRCSPRSGDLSVYWYQQSLDQGLQFLIQYYNGEERAKGNILERFSAQQFPDLHSELNLSSLELGDSALYFCASSVGGQGARETQYFGPGTRLLVL.

The V gene is TRBV7-9, the J gene TRBJ2-7, with TRBD2 matching over 8 bases. The CDR3 is 18 residues long. V was clipped by 2 bases and J by 1 base; unmatched bases: 13. Germline CDR1 SEHNR, CDR2 FQNEAQ (reference sequence). The CDR3 region has the DNA TGTGCCAGCAGCTTATGGGTCCGGAGCGGGAGTCGATCCTACGAGCAGTACTTC. This encodes CASSLWVRSGSRSYEQYF.

This clone was detected only once. The chain uses TRBV5-1 and TRBJ2-5; D is undetermined. Germline loops: CDR1 SGHRS, CDR2 YFSETQ. Trimming removed 5 bases from V and 4 bases from J, with 18 bases in between. The CDR3 is 15 amino acids. The CDR3 here is CASRGDLTQRETQYF. CDR3 DNA sequence: TGCGCCAGCAGAGGAGACCTCACCCAGAGAGAGACCCAGTACTTC.

The V gene is TRBV29-1, the J gene TRBJ2-2; a possible D gene is TRBD2 (6 bases). Germline CDR1 and CDR2: SQVTM and ANQGSEA. The V end was cut by 0 bases, the J end by 6 bases, with 11 bases between. This CDR3 has 14 residues. CDR3 DNA: TGCAGCGTTGAAGAAGGAGGGTACGCCGGGGAGCTGTTTTTT. It yields the protein CSVEEGGYAGELFF.

This chain links TRBV3-1 (or the pseudogene TRBV3-2) with TRBJ2-1, with 7 bases identical to TRBD2. The CDR3 runs to 12 residues. V shed 6 bases, J shed 4 bases, and the junction held 0 bases outside the gene matches. The germline V gene encodes CDR1 LGHDT and CDR2 YNNKEL (reference sequence). This chain's CDR3 is CASRGGYNEQFF. As DNA, the CDR3 is TGTGCCAGCAGGGGGGGGTACAATGAGCAGTTCTTC.